This T cell receptor (beta chain) was documented in a study of human T cells and chemical hapten exposure (dated by TCRdb to 2020 to 2022). Looking at the study overall: For sensitization, 2% DPC in acetone was applied to a roughly 2 cm by roughly 2 cm area of upper inner arm skin. Throughout the study period of about 25 weeks, patients also received therapeutic DPC doses to the scalp every week. Patch testing was done on the upper back using Finn chambers containing 0.01% DPC, and results were scored after 6 days according to International Contact Dermatitis Research Group standards. Most of the patients in the cohort were female, and the cohort covered alopecia areata with under or over 50% scalp involvement, alopecia totalis and alopecia universalis. Libraries were combined into a pool for sequencing, and differences in TCR yield between samples came mainly from small differences in library volumes within the pool. The study tracked peripheral blood TCR repertoire changes in vivo during primary and secondary sensitization to the hapten diphenylcyclopropenone (DPC) in alopecia patients. Blood samples were taken from patients before sensitization (week 0) and at 2, 6 and about 24 weeks after DPC sensitization. Twenty-nine alopecia patients provided blood for TCR sequencing at one to four time points (pre-sensitization, 2, 6 and 24 weeks). The paper's findings and limits, for the study overall: DPC sensitization did not change the number of TCRs with a frequency above 1 in 1000, and there was no evidence of changes in global repertoire structure. The number of PT1 expanded TCRs positively correlated with patch test score, significant at thresholds 8, 16 and 32 but not 4. Because all patients had alopecia, a presumed autoimmune disease, the immune response of the patients might differ from that of healthy individuals. Expanded TCRs formed significantly more large CDR3 similarity clusters than pre-sensitization or healthy control sets, consistent with antigen-driven responses. After repeated subsampling, the strength of the expansion versus patch-test correlation and the threshold at which it became significant changed.

The CDR3, from cysteine to phenylalanine, totals 14 residues. The CDR3 DNA has 42 bases and is translated from base 1. V is shortened by 0 bases, J by 1 base, and the region joining them spans 9 bases. CDR1 and CDR2 are drawn from the germline V gene: SQVTM, ANQGSEA. The time point label on this specimen signifies: patch test 2, 6 weeks after DPC sensitization. Interpreted using the paper, the treatment or condition label stands for: therapeutic diphenylcyclopropenone sensitization with weekly scalp DPC. At every patch-test visit, the blood draw took place before the patch test was put on. Patients were considered eligible if aged 18 to 70, diagnosed with alopecia and deemed suitable for DPC therapy, and patients were excluded if pregnant. Total RNA was isolated from unfractionated whole blood collected in Tempus Blood RNA tubes. Many counts were recorded for this clonotype. Its specific antigen is unknown. No per-base quality is available; no much larger clone lies one base away.

The library was generated by RACE. Sequenced on a NextSeq 500. Library preparation attached unique molecular identifiers to individual cDNA molecules for quantitative, reproducible TCR counting. For every blood RNA sample, sequencing covered both the TCR alpha and TCR beta chains. Under the source paper's analysis protocol: Samples had a median of about 96,000 TCRs, with a range from about 23,224 to 690,600. The Decombinator software suite was used to annotate V, J and CDR3 in the TCR reads. For the PS versus PT1 abundance plots, all samples were subsampled to the same number of TCRs (28,000). Expanded TCRs were defined as absent before sensitization and observed at least eight times at the 2-week time point. Using fastp trimming at Q25 and MiXCR clonotype assembly, TCRdb reanalyzed the public sequencing data and kept in-frame beta chains. Here each entry gathers all rows of one CDR3 protein and keeps the most common genes and DNA. These V and J calls derive from TCRdb rather than the authors' analysis. The sample table holds about 82,000 distinct CDR3 sequences, of which roughly 10% were seen once. The top ten constitute approximately 4.7% of the sample.

The sequencing used whole blood, collected in connection with sensitization to the hapten diphenylcyclopropenone (DPC). The sequence was collected from a woman between 45 and 60 years old with alopecia areata. Some clones in this sample may be carry-over from other donors' samples. In this chain, TRBV29-1 is recombined with TRBJ1-1; the D segment cannot be called with confidence. The DNA is TGCAGCGTTGAAGACATGGGTCCGAACACTGAAGCTTTCTTT. Its translation is CSVEDMGPNTEAFF.